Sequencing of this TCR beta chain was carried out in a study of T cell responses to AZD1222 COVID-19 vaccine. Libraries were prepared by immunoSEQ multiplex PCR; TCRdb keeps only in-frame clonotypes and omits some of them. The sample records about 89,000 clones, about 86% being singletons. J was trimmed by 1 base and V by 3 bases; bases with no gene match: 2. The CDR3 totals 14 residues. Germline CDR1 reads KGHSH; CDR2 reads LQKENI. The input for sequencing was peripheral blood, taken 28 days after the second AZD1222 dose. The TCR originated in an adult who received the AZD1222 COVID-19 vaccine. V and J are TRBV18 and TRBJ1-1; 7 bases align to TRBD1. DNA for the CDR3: TGTGCCAGCTCACCCCAGGGGGGGAACACTGAAGCTTTCTTT. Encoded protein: CASSPQGGNTEAFF.